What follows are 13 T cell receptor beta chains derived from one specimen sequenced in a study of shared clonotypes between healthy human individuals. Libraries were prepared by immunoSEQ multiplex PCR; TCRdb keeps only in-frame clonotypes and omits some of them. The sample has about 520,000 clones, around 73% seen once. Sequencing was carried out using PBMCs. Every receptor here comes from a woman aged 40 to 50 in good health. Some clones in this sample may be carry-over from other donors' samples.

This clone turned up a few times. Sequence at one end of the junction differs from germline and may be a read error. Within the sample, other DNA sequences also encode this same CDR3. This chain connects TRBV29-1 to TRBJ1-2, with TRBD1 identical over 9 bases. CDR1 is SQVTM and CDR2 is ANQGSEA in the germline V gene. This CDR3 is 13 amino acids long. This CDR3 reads CTTGTGSDYGYTF. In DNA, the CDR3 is TGCACTACGGGGACAGGGTCGGACTACGGCTACACCTTC.

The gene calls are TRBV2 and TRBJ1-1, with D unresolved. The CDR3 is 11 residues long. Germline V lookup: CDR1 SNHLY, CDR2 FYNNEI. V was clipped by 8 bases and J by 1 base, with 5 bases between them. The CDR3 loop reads CASVRNTEAFF. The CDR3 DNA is TGTGCCAGCGTTCGGAACACTGAAGCTTTCTTT. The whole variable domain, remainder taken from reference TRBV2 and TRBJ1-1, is EPEVTQTPSHQVTQMGQEVILRCVPISNHLYFYWYRQILGQKVEFLVSFYNNEISEKSEIFDDQFSVERPDGSNFTLKIRSTKLEDSAMYFCASVRNTEAFFGQGTRLTVV.

The CDR3 nucleotides are TGTGCCAGCAGCTTAGTCGGCGGGAGGAGGGCAGATACGCAGTATTTT. This codes for CASSLVGGRRADTQYF. V is TRBV11-2 and J is TRBJ2-3, with 8 bases that match TRBD2. The CDR3 consists of 16 residues. J was trimmed by 4 bases and V by 1 base; bases with no gene match: 7. Germline V CDR1 and CDR2: SGHAT, FQNNGV. Together with reference TRBV11-2 and TRBJ2-3, the CDR3 gives the full variable domain: EAGVAQSPRYKIIEKRQSVAFWCNPISGHATLYWYQQILGQGPKLLIQFQNNGVVDDSQLPKDRFSAERLKGVDSTLKIQPAKLEDSAVYLCASSLVGGRRADTQYFGPGTRLTVL.

CDR3 region: CASEGQGLGNYGYTF. Written as DNA, the CDR3 is TGTGCCAGTGAGGGACAGGGTCTAGGAAACTATGGCTACACCTTC. The J gene is TRBJ1-2, the V gene TRBV19, with 9 bases aligning to TRBD1. Germline V CDR1 and CDR2: LNHDA, SQIVND (reference sequence). CDR3 size: 15 residues. Losses at the gene ends were 8 bases for V and 2 bases for J; bases not matched to a gene: 9.

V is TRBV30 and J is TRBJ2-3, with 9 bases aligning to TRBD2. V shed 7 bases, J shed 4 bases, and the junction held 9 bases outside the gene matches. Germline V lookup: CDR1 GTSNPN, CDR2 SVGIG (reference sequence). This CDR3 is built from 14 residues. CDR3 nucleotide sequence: TGTGCCTACATAGCGGGAGTGGTCCCAGATACGCAGTATTTT. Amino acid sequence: CAYIAGVVPDTQYF. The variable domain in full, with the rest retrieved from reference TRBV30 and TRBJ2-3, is SQTIHQWPATLVQPVGSPLSLECTVEGTSNPNLYWYRQAAGRGLQLLFYSVGIGQISSEVPQNLSASRPQDRQFILSSKKLLLSDSGFYLCAYIAGVVPDTQYFGPGTRLTVL.

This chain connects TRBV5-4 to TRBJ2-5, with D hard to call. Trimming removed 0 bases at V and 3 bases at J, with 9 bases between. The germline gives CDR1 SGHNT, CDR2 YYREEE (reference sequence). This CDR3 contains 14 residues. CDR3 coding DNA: TGTGCCAGCAGCTTGGTGTGGGCTGAAGAGACCCAGTACTTC. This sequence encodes CASSLVWAEETQYF.

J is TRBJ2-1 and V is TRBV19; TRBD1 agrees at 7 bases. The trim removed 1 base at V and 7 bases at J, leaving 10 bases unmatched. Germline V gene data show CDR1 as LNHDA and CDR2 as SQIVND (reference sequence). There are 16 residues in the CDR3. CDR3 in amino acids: CASSIAIRTGLNEQFF. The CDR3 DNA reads TGTGCCAGTAGTATAGCAATACGGACAGGTCTGAATGAGCAGTTCTTC.

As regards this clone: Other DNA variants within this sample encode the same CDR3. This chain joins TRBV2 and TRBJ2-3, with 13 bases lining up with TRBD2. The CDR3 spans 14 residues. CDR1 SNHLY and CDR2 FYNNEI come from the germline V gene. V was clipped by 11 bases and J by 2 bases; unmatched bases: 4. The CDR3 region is CAGGLAGVTDTQYF. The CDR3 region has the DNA TGTGCCGGCGGACTAGCGGGAGTCACAGATACGCAGTATTTT.

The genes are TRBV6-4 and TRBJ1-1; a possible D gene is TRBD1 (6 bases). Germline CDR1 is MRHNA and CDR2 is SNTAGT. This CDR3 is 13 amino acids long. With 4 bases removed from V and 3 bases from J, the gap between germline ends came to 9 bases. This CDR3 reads CASSVYRDTEAFF. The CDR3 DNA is TGTGCCAGCAGTGTATACAGGGACACTGAAGCTTTCTTT.

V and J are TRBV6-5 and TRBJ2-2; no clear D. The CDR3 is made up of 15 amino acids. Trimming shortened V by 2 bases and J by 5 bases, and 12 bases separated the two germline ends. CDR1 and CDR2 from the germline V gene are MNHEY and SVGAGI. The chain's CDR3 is CASSYDPARTGELFF. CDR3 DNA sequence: TGTGCCAGCAGTTACGATCCGGCGCGGACCGGGGAGCTGTTTTTT.

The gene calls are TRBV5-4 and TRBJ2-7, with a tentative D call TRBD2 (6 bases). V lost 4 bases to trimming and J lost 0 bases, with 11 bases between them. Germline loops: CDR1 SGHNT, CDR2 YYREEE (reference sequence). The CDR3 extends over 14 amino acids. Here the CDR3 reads CASSPGTSSYEQYF. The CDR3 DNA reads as TGTGCCAGCAGCCCGGGGACTTCCTCCTACGAGCAGTACTTC.

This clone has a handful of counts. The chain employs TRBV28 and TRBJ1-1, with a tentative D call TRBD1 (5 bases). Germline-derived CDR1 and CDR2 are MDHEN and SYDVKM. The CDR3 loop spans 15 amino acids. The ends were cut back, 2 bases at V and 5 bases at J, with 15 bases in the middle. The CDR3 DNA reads TGTGCCAGCAGTTTAGGGGGGGGGTATATAACTGAAGCTTTCTTT. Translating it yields CASSLGGGYITEAFF.

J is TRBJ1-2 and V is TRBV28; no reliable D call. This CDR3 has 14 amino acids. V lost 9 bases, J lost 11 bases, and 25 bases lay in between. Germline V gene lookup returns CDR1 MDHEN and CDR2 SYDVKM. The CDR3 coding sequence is TGTGCCAGTAGGATCGGGCAGGCCCCTTTACAGTACACCTTC. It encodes CASRIGQAPLQYTF.